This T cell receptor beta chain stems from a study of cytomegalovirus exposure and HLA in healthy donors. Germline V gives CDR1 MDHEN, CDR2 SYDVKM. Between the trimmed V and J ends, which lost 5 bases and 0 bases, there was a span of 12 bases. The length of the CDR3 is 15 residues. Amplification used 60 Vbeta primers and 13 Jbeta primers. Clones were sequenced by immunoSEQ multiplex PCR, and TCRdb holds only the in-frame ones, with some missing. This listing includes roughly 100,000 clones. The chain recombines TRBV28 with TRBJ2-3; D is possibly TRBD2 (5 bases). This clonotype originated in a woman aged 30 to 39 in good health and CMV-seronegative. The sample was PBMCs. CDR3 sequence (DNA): TGTGCCAGCAGTGGAGGACGGGGAAGCACAGATACGCAGTATTTT. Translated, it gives CASSGGRGSTDTQYF.